At least ten counts were recorded for the clone carrying this T cell receptor beta chain. Looked up from germline, CDR1 is SGHRS and CDR2 is YFSETQ. This CDR3 comprises 15 residues. V shed 7 bases and J shed 2 bases, with 18 bases lying between them. This sample is part of a study of T-cell memory formation after mild COVID-19. Employing constant-segment primers, 5'RACE generated TCR alpha and TCR beta cDNA libraries bearing sample barcodes and UMIs. TCRdb redid the calling of the 5' RACE reads with MiXCR, one entry per CDR3 protein. The table records over 300,000 distinct CDR3 sequences, under 25% of them present only once.

Source material: PBMCs or a T cell subset sorted from them (not recorded which). The source of this sequence is a man between 18 and 35 years old who had mild COVID-19 (a few samples of this study predate the infection). Cell type and time point are not known. This chain joins TRBV5-1 and TRBJ1-1; a possible D gene is TRBD1 (6 bases). The CDR3 sequence is CASRLEPTGNTEAFF. The CDR3 region has the DNA TGCGCCAGCCGCCTCGAACCGACAGGAAACACTGAAGCTTTCTTT.